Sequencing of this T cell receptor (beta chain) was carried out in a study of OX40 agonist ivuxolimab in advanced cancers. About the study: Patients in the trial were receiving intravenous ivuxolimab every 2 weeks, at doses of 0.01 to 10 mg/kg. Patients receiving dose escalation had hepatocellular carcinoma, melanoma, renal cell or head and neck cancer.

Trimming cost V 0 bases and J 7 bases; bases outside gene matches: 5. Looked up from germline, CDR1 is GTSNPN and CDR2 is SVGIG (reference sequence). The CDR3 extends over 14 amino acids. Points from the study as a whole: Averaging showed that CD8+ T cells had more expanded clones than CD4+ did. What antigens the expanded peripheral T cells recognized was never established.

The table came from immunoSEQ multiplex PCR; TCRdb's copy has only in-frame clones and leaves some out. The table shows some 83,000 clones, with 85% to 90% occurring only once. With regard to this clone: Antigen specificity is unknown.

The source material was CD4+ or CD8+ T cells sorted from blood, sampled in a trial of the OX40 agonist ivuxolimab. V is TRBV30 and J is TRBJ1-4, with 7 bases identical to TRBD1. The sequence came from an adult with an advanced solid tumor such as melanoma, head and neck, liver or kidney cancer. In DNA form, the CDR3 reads TGTGCCTGGAGTGTACCTAACAGGGGTGAAAAACTGTTTTTT. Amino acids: CAWSVPNRGEKLFF.